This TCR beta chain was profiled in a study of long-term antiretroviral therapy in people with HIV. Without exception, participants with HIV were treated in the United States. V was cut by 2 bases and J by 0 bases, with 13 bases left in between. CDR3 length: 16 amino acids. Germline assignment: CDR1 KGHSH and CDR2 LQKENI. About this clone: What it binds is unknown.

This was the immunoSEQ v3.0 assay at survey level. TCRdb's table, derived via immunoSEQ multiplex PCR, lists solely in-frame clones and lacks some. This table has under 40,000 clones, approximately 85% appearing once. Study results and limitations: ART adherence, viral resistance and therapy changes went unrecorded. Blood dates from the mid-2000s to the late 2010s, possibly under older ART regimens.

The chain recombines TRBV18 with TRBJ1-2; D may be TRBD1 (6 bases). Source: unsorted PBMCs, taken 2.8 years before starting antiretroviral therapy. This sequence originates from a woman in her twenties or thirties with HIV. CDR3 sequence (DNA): TGTGCCAGCTCACCAGGGTCAGGGGCCACTAACTATGGCTACACCTTC. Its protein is CASSPGSGATNYGYTF.